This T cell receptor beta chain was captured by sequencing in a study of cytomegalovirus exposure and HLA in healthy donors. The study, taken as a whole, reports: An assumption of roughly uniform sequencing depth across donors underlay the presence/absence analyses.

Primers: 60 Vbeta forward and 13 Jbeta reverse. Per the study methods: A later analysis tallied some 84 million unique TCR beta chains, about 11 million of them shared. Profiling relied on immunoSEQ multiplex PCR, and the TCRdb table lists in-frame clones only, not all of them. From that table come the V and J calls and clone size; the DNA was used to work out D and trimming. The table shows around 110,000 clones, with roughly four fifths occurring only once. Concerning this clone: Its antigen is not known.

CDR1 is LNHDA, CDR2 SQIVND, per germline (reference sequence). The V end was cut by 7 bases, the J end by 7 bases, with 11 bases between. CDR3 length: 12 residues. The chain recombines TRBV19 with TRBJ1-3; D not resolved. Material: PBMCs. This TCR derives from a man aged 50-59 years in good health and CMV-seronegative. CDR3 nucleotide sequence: TGTGCCAGTACCAGAATCGGGAACACCATATATTTT. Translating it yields CASTRIGNTIYF.